This T cell receptor (beta chain) is from a study of Ad26.COV2.S vaccination and SARS-CoV-2 variants. Noted treatment: over 15 received Ad26.COV2.S at low or high dose, single or two shots; 5 received placebo; per-sample allocation not given. Sample collection was performed on day 63 after the first vaccine or placebo injection. Produced via immunoSEQ multiplex PCR; TCRdb's table is partial and in-frame only. The table records more than 350,000 clones, around 90% of them present only once. V lost 1 base, J lost 2 bases, and 12 bases stayed unmatched. Germline CDR1 is MNHNS and CDR2 is SASEGT. The length of the CDR3 is 19 residues.

The source of this sequence is a person aged 18 to 59 who received the Ad26.COV2.S COVID-19 vaccine or a placebo. The chain joins TRBV6-1 to TRBJ2-4; 9 bases are shared with TRBD1. The specimen comprised peripheral blood, sampled in a trial of Ad26.COV2.S vaccine versus placebo. The CDR3 protein is CASSEGLTGGVGTKNIQYF. CDR3 sequence (DNA): TGTGCCAGCAGTGAAGGTCTCACAGGGGGCGTTGGGACCAAAAACATTCAGTACTTC.